A few counts support the clone carrying this TCR beta chain. The CDR3 is made up of 17 amino acids. Germline lookup yields CDR1 SGHNT and CDR2 YENEEA. After removal of 1 base from V and 6 bases from J, the junction contained 6 bases not matched to a gene. The sample belongs to a study of blood T cell repertoires in COVID-19. Profiling relied on immunoSEQ multiplex PCR, and the TCRdb table lists in-frame clones only, not all of them. The table shows 150,000 to 200,000 clones, with more than 70% occurring only once. This TCR derives from a person aged 65 to 85 with COVID-19, enrolled during active disease. Material for sequencing was peripheral blood. The rearrangement links TRBV11-3 to TRBJ1-6; TRBD1 agrees at 10 bases. The CDR3 DNA reads TGTGCCAGCAGCTTAGTTGGGACAGGGGAGGGTAATTCACCCCTCCACTTT. Translating gives CASSLVGTGEGNSPLHF.